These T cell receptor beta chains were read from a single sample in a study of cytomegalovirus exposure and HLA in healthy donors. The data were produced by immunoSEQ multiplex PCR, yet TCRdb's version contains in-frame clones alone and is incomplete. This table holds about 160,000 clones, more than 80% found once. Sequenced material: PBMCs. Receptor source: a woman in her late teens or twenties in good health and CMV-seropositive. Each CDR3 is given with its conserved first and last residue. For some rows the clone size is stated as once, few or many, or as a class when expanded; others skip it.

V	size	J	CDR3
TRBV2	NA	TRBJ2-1	CASSKAGRNYNEQFF
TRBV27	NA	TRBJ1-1	CASSLEGPGTGDQAFF
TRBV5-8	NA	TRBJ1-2	CASSLEAGPYGYTF
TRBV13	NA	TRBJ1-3	CASSLRPQVLSGNTIYF
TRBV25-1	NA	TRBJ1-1	CASSEQGLGLNTEAFF
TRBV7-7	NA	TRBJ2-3	CASSQGLSTDTQYF
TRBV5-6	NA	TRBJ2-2	CASSPDQGARGTGELFF
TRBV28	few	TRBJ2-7	CASRVGHLISYEQYF
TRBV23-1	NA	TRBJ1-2	CASSLYRVELSGYTF
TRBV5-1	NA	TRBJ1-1	CASSPGNTEAFF
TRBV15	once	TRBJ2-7	CATSRALAGAYEQYF
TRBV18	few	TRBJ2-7	CASSPGTSANEQYF
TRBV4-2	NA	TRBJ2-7	CASSQWQAGEQYF
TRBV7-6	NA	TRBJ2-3	CASSFMAGLGTDTQYF
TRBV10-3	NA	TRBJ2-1	CAISERGPSYNEQFF
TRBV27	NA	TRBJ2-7	CASSPRTGYEQYF
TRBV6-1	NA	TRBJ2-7	CASRALTGDLHEQYF
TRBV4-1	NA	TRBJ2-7	CASSQFFGSSYEQYF
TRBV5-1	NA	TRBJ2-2	CASSKEPGLKSGELFF
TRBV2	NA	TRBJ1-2	CASIPGTNYGYTF
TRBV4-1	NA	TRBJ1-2	CASSGGHVERRAGGSGYTF
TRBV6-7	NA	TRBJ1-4	CASSYPIGREEKLFF
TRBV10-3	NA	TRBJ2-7	CAISHYPKTGTGSYEQYF
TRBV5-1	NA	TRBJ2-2	CASSFLGGANTGELFF
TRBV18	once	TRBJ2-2	CASESGELFF
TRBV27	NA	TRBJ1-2	CASSSHERNGYTF
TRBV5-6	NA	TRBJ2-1	CASRGETSGRGEQFF
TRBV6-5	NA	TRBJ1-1	CASSSGTGYTEAFF
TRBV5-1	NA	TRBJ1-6	CASSRTFDGLNSPLHF
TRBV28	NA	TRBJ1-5	CASSPGGYSNQPQHF
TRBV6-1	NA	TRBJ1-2	CASSPWGQFGYTF
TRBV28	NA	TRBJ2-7	CASSPPRDLSYEQYF
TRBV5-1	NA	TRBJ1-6	CASRPTGTGGMPLHF
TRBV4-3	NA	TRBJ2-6	CASSQEGGSGANVLTF
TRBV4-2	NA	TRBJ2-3	CASSQALQTSTDTQYF